This T cell receptor beta chain was identified during a study of blood T cell repertoires in COVID-19. This clone was counted only a few times. Measured with immunoSEQ multiplex PCR; TCRdb has only the in-frame clones, and not every one. Here the sample spans roughly 99,000 clones, approximately 84% being singletons. This CDR3 is built from 15 residues. CDR1 is MGHDK and CDR2 is SYGVNS in the germline V gene. The V segment lost 6 bases and the J segment 5 bases; nucleotides outside the gene matches: 6. The chain couples TRBV25-1 to TRBJ1-6; 8 bases match TRBD1. The sequenced sample consisted of peripheral blood. The clonotype comes from a woman aged 80 or over with acute or convalescent COVID-19. CDR3 in DNA: TGTGCCAGCAGACTTGACAGGGGAAATAATTCACCCCTCCACTTT. Its translation is CASRLDRGNNSPLHF.